These 30 T cell receptor beta chains were all obtained from the same sample, sequenced in a study of esophageal squamous cell carcinoma under preoperative chemotherapy. Regarding time point: before preoperative PTX-NDP chemotherapy. MiXCR, run by TCRdb on the PCR reads, gives a single entry per CDR3 protein. The data show roughly 30,000 distinct CDR3 sequences, 45% to 55% seen once. This specimen was collected from a patient given preoperative chemotherapy. The receptors derive from a human donor with esophageal squamous cell carcinoma. The donor label of this sample is uncertain.

The chain uses TRBV6-1 and TRBJ2-7; 11 bases line up with TRBD1. In germline, CDR1 is MNHNS, CDR2 SASEGT. Germline trimming cut 6 bases from V and 2 bases from J; bases unmatched to any gene: 9. This CDR3 contains 16 residues. The CDR3 nucleotides are TGTGCCAGCAGCAGGGGGGGGGGACAGGGGGCCTACGAGCAGTACTTC. Amino acid sequence: CASSRGGGQGAYEQYF.

Points on this clonotype: The junction departs from the called germline gene at one end, perhaps through a read error. The chain uses TRBV7-6 and TRBJ2-4; no clear D. CDR1 SGHVS and CDR2 FNYEAQ come from the germline V gene. CDR3 length equals 19 residues. CDR3 coding DNA: TGTGCCTGCGGCTTTTATGCGCCCATCGGCGGCGGAGCCCAAAAGATTCAGTACTTC. Its translation is CACGFYAPIGGGAQKIQYF.

As concerns this clonotype: Because it lacks the conserved phenylalanine or tryptophan at the end, this CDR3 is likely a read error. The DNA is left out, because the CDR3 cannot be placed on it with certainty; the CDR3 is given as TCRdb lists it. The V call is TRBV7-7, the J call TRBJ2-5; the table's D call, TRBD1, was not checked against the DNA. The CDR3 length is 13 residues, termini included. Per the germline V gene, CDR1 is SSHAT and CDR2 is FNYEAQ (reference sequence). The CDR3 loop reads CASLPGAHESWYL.

Many counts were recorded for this clonotype. The DNA for the CDR3 is TGTGCCAGCAGGACTAGGGGTTCTGGAAACACCATATATTTT. Its protein is CASRTRGSGNTIYF. V gene TRBV12-3 or TRBV12-4 combines with J gene TRBJ1-3; D may be TRBD1 (5 bases). The CDR3 has 14 residues. V lost 6 bases to trimming and J lost 1 base, with 10 bases between them.

This clonotype was recorded only once. Compared with germline, one end of the junction differs, possibly owing to a read error. The chain combines TRBV7-3 with TRBJ2-4, with 7 bases lining up with TRBD2. This CDR3 has 17 residues. Germline values: CDR1 SGHTA, CDR2 FQGTGA. The CDR3 is CASSLGPGGGNKKIQYF. The CDR3 DNA reads TGTGCCAGCAGCTTGGGACCGGGGGGAGGGAACAAAAAGATTCAGTACTTC.

The rearrangement uses TRBV7-9 and TRBJ1-1; D gene unclear. The CDR3 is made up of 16 amino acids. The V gene lost 4 bases and the J gene lost 1 base, with 16 bases spanning the gap. Germline-derived CDR1 and CDR2 are SEHNR and FQNEAQ (reference sequence). CDR3 amino acids: CASSSLQGNGNTEAFF. CDR3 nucleotide sequence: TGTGCCAGCAGCTCCCTACAAGGAAATGGGAACACTGAAGCTTTCTTT.

This clonotype was detected only a few times. This chain connects TRBV19 to TRBJ2-1, with no clear D. Looked up from germline, CDR1 is LNHDA and CDR2 is SQIVND (reference sequence). V dropped 7 bases and J dropped 6 bases, with 13 bases sitting between them. This CDR3 contains 13 residues. The CDR3 region is CASTDLLGNEQFF. As DNA, the CDR3 is TGTGCCAGTACGGACCTTCTTGGCAATGAGCAGTTCTTC.

For this clonotype: Likely a read error: the CDR3 ends without its conserved phenylalanine or tryptophan. J is TRBJ2-4 and V is TRBV7-3; D possibly corresponds to TRBD2 (6 bases). Gene TRBJ2-1 matches the end of the DNA better, so the J call may be wrong. Germline V gene data show CDR1 as SGHTA and CDR2 as FQGTGA. This CDR3 is 14 amino acids long. CDR3 bases: TGTGCCAGCAGCTTAGGCGGGACGGGAAACATCCAGTTCCTC. The encoded protein is CASSLGGTGNIQFL.

The chain joins TRBV7-3 to TRBJ2-6; unclear D gene. The V gene lost 5 bases and the J gene lost 18 bases, with 5 bases spanning the gap. Germline V lookup: CDR1 SGHTA, CDR2 FQGTGA. The CDR3 totals 8 residues. The CDR3 coding sequence is TGTGCCAGCAGCACTCGGACTTTC. Translation: CASSTRTF. Variable domain in full (rest from reference TRBV7-3 and TRBJ2-6): GAGVSQTPSNKVTEKGKYVELRCDPISGHTALYWYRQSLGQGPEFLIYFQGTGAADDSGLPNDRFFAVRPEGSVSTLKIQRTERGDSAVYLCASSTRTFGAGSRLTVL.

There are many counts of this clonotype. The gene calls are TRBV12-3 or TRBV12-4 and TRBJ2-3, with D perhaps matching TRBD2 (5 bases). V lost 6 bases, J lost 4 bases, and 14 bases lay in between. CDR3 length equals 14 residues. The CDR3 coding sequence is TGTGCCAGCAGCCGGGGAAACGGGGCAGATACGCAGTATTTT. Its protein is CASSRGNGADTQYF.

This clonotype is categorized as medium-sized. The V call is TRBV12-5, the J call TRBJ2-2, with D possibly being TRBD2 (5 bases). Trimming pared 0 bases from V and 0 bases from J, leaving 8 bases between. Germline CDR1 and CDR2: LGHNT and FRNRAP. There are 16 residues in the CDR3. The CDR3 DNA reads as TGTGCTAGTGGTTTGGTGGAGGATCCGAACACCGGGGAGCTGTTTTTT. Translation gives CASGLVEDPNTGELFF.

The gene calls are TRBV6-5 and TRBJ2-2; 10 bases map to TRBD2. CDR3 length: 17 residues. Trimming took 3 bases from V and 16 from J; bases not matched to a gene: 20. Germline-derived CDR1 and CDR2 are MNHEY and SVGAGI. The CDR3 is CASSYVAGGPLRGAQFF. The DNA for the CDR3 is TGTGCCAGCAGTTATGTAGCGGGAGGACCCCTGAGGGGGGCGCAGTTTTTT.

For this clonotype: This is likely a read error, given that the CDR3 carries no conserved phenylalanine or tryptophan at its end. Because the CDR3's place on the DNA is in doubt, the DNA is left out and the CDR3 is given as listed by TCRdb. The chain is built from TRBV11-2 and TRBJ2-5; the table gives TRBD1 as D, unverified against the DNA. The CDR3 length equals 15 residues, ends included. Germline CDR1 reads SGHAT; CDR2 reads FQNNGV. This chain's CDR3 is CASSPPGLGPATQHS.

This clonotype was recorded at least ten times. The chain employs TRBV7-8 and TRBJ2-3; D is undetermined. V was pared by 0 bases and J by 6 bases, with 7 bases between. Germline V gene data show CDR1 as SGHVS and CDR2 as FQNEAQ. There are 13 residues in the CDR3. For the CDR3, the DNA is TGTGCCAGCAGCTTAGCGCATGAGGATACGCAGTATTTT. Translated: CASSLAHEDTQYF.

The chain has TRBV7-2 and TRBJ2-4; D possibly matches TRBD1 or TRBD2 (5 bases each). Germline CDR1 reads SGHTA; CDR2 reads FQGNSA. V was clipped by 5 bases and J by 7 bases, with 15 bases between them. The CDR3 has 14 residues. The CDR3 spells CASSPPGARNIQYF. In DNA form, the CDR3 reads TGTGCCAGCAGCCCACCCGGGGCCCGGAACATTCAGTACTTC.

This chain connects TRBV28 to TRBJ2-3; no definite D call. CDR3 length: 14 amino acids. Per germline, CDR1 MDHEN and CDR2 SYDVKM. With 3 bases removed from V and 2 bases from J, the gap between germline ends came to 9 bases. CDR3 residues: CASSFVADTDTQYF. The CDR3 DNA follows: TGTGCCAGCAGTTTTGTAGCAGACACAGATACGCAGTATTTT.

This chain connects TRBV7-2 to TRBJ2-3; 9 bases fit TRBD2. The CDR3 runs to 18 residues. The V segment lost 5 bases and the J segment 4 bases; nucleotides outside the gene matches: 16. Germline loops: CDR1 SGHTA, CDR2 FQGNSA. CDR3 sequence: CASSPQVERGALPDTQYF. CDR3 in DNA: TGTGCCAGCAGCCCCCAAGTAGAGCGGGGGGCTTTACCAGATACGCAGTATTTT.

V usage is TRBV7-6 and J usage is TRBJ2-7; no reliable D call. The J call is in doubt because the DNA end fits TRBJ2-4 better. The CDR3 consists of 19 residues. In germline, CDR1 is SGHVS, CDR2 FNYEAQ. CDR3 sequence reads: CASSLDAPIRGGDQDIQYF. As DNA, the CDR3 is TGTGCCAGCAGCTTGGATGCGCCCATCCGCGGCGGTGACCAAGACATTCAGTACTTC.

This rearrangement joins TRBV6-1 to TRBJ2-3; 8 bases are a match to TRBD1. CDR3 length: 14 residues. V was pared by 10 bases and J by 3 bases, with 9 bases of the junction left unmatched. Germline V gene data show CDR1 as MNHNS and CDR2 as SASEGT. Here the CDR3 reads CATEDREGTDTQYF. The CDR3 DNA reads TGTGCCACCGAGGACAGGGAAGGGACAGATACGCAGTATTTT.

The table lists this clonotype with many counts. CDR3 amino acids: CAISELASTDTQYF. The CDR3 region has the DNA TGTGCCATCAGTGAACTAGCGAGCACAGATACGCAGTATTTT. The chain joins TRBV10-3 to TRBJ2-3; 7 bases map to TRBD2. This CDR3 has 14 amino acids. Trimming cost V 3 bases and J 0 bases; bases outside gene matches: 0. Germline V gene data show CDR1 as ENHRY and CDR2 as SYGVKD.

This chain uses TRBV6-5 with TRBJ2-7; 9 nucleotides line up with TRBD1. Germline V CDR1 and CDR2: MNHEY, SVGAGI. V trimming: 5 bases; J trimming: 6 bases; junction bases outside the gene matches: 11. The CDR3 consists of 15 residues. The CDR3 region is CASSTEGTGYIEQYF. Here the CDR3 DNA reads TGTGCCAGCAGTACCGAGGGGACAGGGTATATCGAGCAGTACTTC.

CDR3 bases: TGTGCCAGCAGTGAAAATCCCTCCTACGAGCAGTACTTC. This encodes CASSENPSYEQYF. V is TRBV6-4 and J is TRBJ2-7; D is unclear. CDR1 is MRHNA and CDR2 is SNTAGT in the germline V gene. V dropped 3 bases and J dropped 0 bases, with 6 bases sitting between them. The CDR3 totals 13 residues.

The V call is TRBV7-2, the J call TRBJ2-5, with 9 bases lining up with TRBD2. The CDR3 consists of 16 residues. J was trimmed by 0 bases and V by 7 bases; bases with no gene match: 9. CDR1 is SGHTA, CDR2 FQGNSA, per germline. CDR3 region: CASTGAGGGDQETQYF. The CDR3 coding sequence is TGTGCCAGCACGGGAGCGGGGGGCGGTGACCAAGAGACCCAGTACTTC.

The rearrangement uses TRBV6-1 and TRBJ2-5; a possible D gene is TRBD2 (6 bases). The DNA end is a closer match to TRBJ2-7, so the J assignment may be wrong. Germline CDR1 is MNHNS and CDR2 is SASEGT. The CDR3 covers 14 residues. CDR3 nucleotides: TGTGCCAGCAGTCGCGGACGGGGGAGATACGAGCAGTACTTC. It is translated as CASSRGRGRYEQYF.

With respect to this clonotype: Mismatch with germline at one junction end may stem from a read error. The CDR3 DNA reads as TGTGCCAGGAGCTCGGGGGGAGTGAGGACCGATGAGCAGTTTTTT. Protein: CARSSGGVRTDEQFF. This chain connects TRBV7-8 to TRBJ2-2, with 7 nucleotides matching TRBD2. This CDR3 spans 15 amino acids. CDR1 is SGHVS, CDR2 FQNEAQ, per germline.

The chain couples TRBV7-2 to TRBJ2-3; the D is unclear. The CDR3 runs 12 residues. Germline lookup yields CDR1 SGHTA and CDR2 FQGNSA. The CDR3 loop reads CASRCGTDTQYF. As DNA, the CDR3 is TGTGCGAGCCGCTGCGGCACAGATACGCAGTATTTT.

This clonotype was seen only a few times. This CDR3 is CSARVSLGLGAGTDTQYF. CDR3 coding DNA: TGCAGTGCTAGAGTTTCTTTGGGACTAGGGGCGGGCACAGATACGCAGTATTTT. The chain carries TRBV20-1 and TRBJ2-3; 8 bases match TRBD2. Germline-derived CDR1 and CDR2 are DFQATT and SNEGSKA (reference sequence). The CDR3 consists of 18 residues. Trimming at V came to 1 base and at J to 1 base, leaving 13 bases not matched to a gene.

A word on this clonotype: Compared with germline, one end of the junction differs, possibly owing to a read error. The V and J genes are TRBV7-3 and TRBJ2-3; 9 bases agree with TRBD2. This CDR3 spans 14 amino acids. Germline V gene sequence: CDR1 SGHTA, CDR2 FQGTGA. The CDR3 nucleotides are TGTGCGGGCAGCGGGGGGACTAGCCCAGATACCCAGTATTTC. This sequence encodes CAGSGGTSPDTQYF.

V gene TRBV7-2 combines with J gene TRBJ2-3; D tentatively reads TRBD1 or TRBD2 (5 bases each). The end of the DNA aligns better with TRBJ2-1, so the J call may be wrong. The CDR3 spans 17 residues. Germline V gives CDR1 SGHTA, CDR2 FQGNSA. CDR3 protein: CASSLDIGAGRDNEQFF. The CDR3 nucleotides are TGTGCCAGCAGCTTAGACATCGGGGCAGGGCGGGACAATGAGCAGTTCTTC.

This clonotype was seen at least ten times. The rearrangement links TRBV6-5 to TRBJ2-1; the D gene is possibly TRBD1 (6 bases). Germline V gene lookup returns CDR1 MNHEY and CDR2 SVGAGI. This CDR3 is built from 15 residues. With 0 bases removed from V and 7 bases from J, the gap between germline ends came to 13 bases. Here the CDR3 DNA reads TGTGCCAGCAGTTACTCGGCTAGCCAGGGGAATGAGCAGTTCTTC. It specifies CASSYSASQGNEQFF.